The TCR beta chain described here comes from a study of blood T cell repertoires in COVID-19 (dated by TCRdb to about 2020). In terms of the full investigation: Collaborator samples came from the United States, Italy and Spain and covered acute and convalescent phases of COVID-19. The prospective study material was composed of cDNA or gDNA derived from T cells, B-cell-depleted T cells, or PBMCs. Deeply sampled blood TCRbeta repertoires from subjects exposed to, actively infected with, or recovered from COVID-19 were included in the dataset. The repertoires were made available in a free public database intended to serve as a resource for research on the immune response to SARS-CoV-2. Samples were obtained from the ongoing ImmuneRACE study (first 160 participants) and from roughly 1,300 subjects provided by 6 global collaborators. Sample metadata almost always included a de-identified subject ID, COVID-19 status, age in years and sex. Where HLA class I and class II types were available, the types were taken from metadata supplied by the sample provider, not from assay-based typing. What the authors observed across the whole study: The amount of clinical and demographic metadata varied by source and participant and was provided uncurated.

According to the germline V gene (reference sequence), CDR1 reads LNHDA and CDR2 reads SQIVND. The CDR3 covers 15 residues, taking in both the cysteine and the phenylalanine. The retained sequence is limited to the CDR3, 45 bases, with the frame set at the first base. V and J are truncated by 2 bases and 7 bases respectively, leaving an intervening sequence of 14 bases. Collaborating institutions collected whole blood in K2EDTA tubes following their own protocols. Collaborator samples were shipped for TCRbeta analysis as frozen whole blood, isolated PBMCs, or DNA extracted from either sample type. On this clone itself: The antigen this receptor binds is unknown. No much larger clone is present one base from it, and per-base qualities are unavailable.

The immunoSEQ Assay, a bias-controlled multiplex PCR, was used to amplify TCRbeta CDR3 regions from genomic DNA. From the authors' description of their analysis: The number of nucleated cells in each sample was estimated by amplification of reference gene primers within the assay. To quantify the absolute abundance of each unique TCRbeta CDR3 rearrangement, sequence reads were collapsed and filtered. For each sample, productive Simpson clonality was calculated as the square root of Simpson's diversity index over productive rearrangements. TCRdb limited this immuneACCESS table to in-frame rearrangements with V and J called. A share of clones is missing; checked studies link under half to unresolved V genes, and the rest is unexplained. V, J and clone size reflect that table, while D and trimming were determined from the DNA. The table for this sample lists 200,000 to 300,000 clones; about nine tenths of them were counted only once. The ten largest account for 3% to 4% of the sample.

The chain joins TRBV19 to TRBJ1-4; the D gene is possibly TRBD1, with 5 bases matching. The sequenced sample consisted of peripheral blood. The sequence was obtained from a woman aged 40 to 50 with acute or convalescent COVID-19. In nucleotides, the sequence is TGTGCCAGTAGTATAAAAGGTCAGGGTGGTGAAAAACTGTTTTTT. Its amino acids are CASSIKGQGGEKLFF. Full variable domain (CDR3 extended with the reference TRBV19 and TRBJ1-4 proteins): DGGITQSPKYLFRKEGQNVTLSCEQNLNHDAMYWYRQDPGQGLRLIYYSQIVNDFQKGDIAEGYSVSREKKESFPLTVTSAQKNPTAFYLCASSIKGQGGEKLFFGSGTQLSVL.